This TCR beta chain was identified during a study of blood T cells in healthy people across ages. The V gene's germline CDR1 is SGHTA and CDR2 FQGNSA. V gave up 4 bases and J gave up 3 bases, with 13 bases separating them. CDR3 length: 15 residues. A second PCR, run for about 7 to 12 cycles, used a sample-barcoded 5' primer plus a J-beta primer mix. TCRdb fed the 5' RACE reads into MiXCR, producing one record per CDR3 protein. The repertoire has around 1.5 million distinct CDR3 sequences, roughly 60% of them found once; the top ten carry over 5%. The sequencing input was blood. This chain uses TRBV7-2 with TRBJ1-5; a weak D match, TRBD1 (6 bases). This TCR came from a man younger than 35 in good health. CDR3 loop: CASSSTGMNNQPQHF. The DNA for the CDR3 is TGTGCCAGCAGCTCTACAGGGATGAACAATCAGCCCCAGCATTTT.